The 13 T cell receptor beta chains below all came from one sample that was sequenced in a study of blood T cell repertoires in COVID-19. The table came from immunoSEQ multiplex PCR; TCRdb's copy has only in-frame clones and leaves some out. The sample yields over 150,000 clones, around 82% seen once. The sample consisted of PBMCs or T cells enriched from blood (not recorded which). Receptors originate from a man in his forties or fifties who had recovered from COVID-19.

This clone was seen a few times. The chain links TRBV10-2 to TRBJ1-6; D remains ambiguous. CDR1 WSHSY and CDR2 SAAADI come from the germline V gene. The CDR3 sequence is 15 residues long. V dropped 2 bases and J dropped 0 bases, with 5 bases sitting between them. CDR3 in DNA: TGCGCCAGCAGTGAGGAGAGCTCCTATAATTCACCCCTCCACTTT. It is translated as CASSEESSYNSPLHF.

This clone was observed once. The CDR3 DNA reads as TGTGCCAGCAGTTCTACCCTCGAACTAGCGGGAGGCCCCTACGAGCAGTACTTC. Translation: CASSSTLELAGGPYEQYF. This rearrangement joins TRBV28 to TRBJ2-7; 12 nucleotides line up with TRBD2. CDR1 and CDR2 (germline): MDHEN, SYDVKM. This CDR3 has 18 amino acids. V was pared by 4 bases and J by 2 bases, with 12 bases of the junction left unmatched.

The chain links TRBV9 to TRBJ2-3; TRBD2 agrees at 9 bases. This CDR3 is 17 amino acids long. Germline V gives CDR1 SGDLS, CDR2 YYNGEE. The V segment lost 2 bases and the J segment 2 bases; nucleotides outside the gene matches: 9. CDR3 residues: CASSVFSGRGSTDTQYF. The CDR3 bases are TGTGCCAGCAGCGTCTTTAGCGGGAGAGGGTCCACAGATACGCAGTATTTT.

This chain links TRBV7-6 with TRBJ2-1; tentative D call: TRBD2 (6 bases). V shed 2 bases and J shed 6 bases, with 14 bases lying between them. CDR3 length: 15 residues. Germline CDR1 is SGHVS and CDR2 is FNYEAQ. CDR3 sequence: CASSLYGVGGNEQFF. Written as DNA, the CDR3 is TGTGCCAGCAGCTTATATGGGGTCGGGGGCAATGAGCAGTTCTTC. Looking up the rest from reference TRBV7-6 and TRBJ2-1 gives the full variable domain: GAGVSQSPRYKVTKRGQDVALRCDPISGHVSLYWYRQALGQGPEFLTYFNYEAQQDKSGLPNDRFSAERPEGSISTLTIQRTEQRDSAMYRCASSLYGVGGNEQFFGPGTRLTVL.

This chain joins TRBV9 and TRBJ2-3; no reliable D call. The germline V and J ends were trimmed by 5 bases and 5 bases, with 6 bases remaining between them. The CDR3 consists of 11 residues. CDR1 is SGDLS and CDR2 is YYNGEE in the germline V gene. Here the CDR3 reads CASRSGDTQYF. DNA of the CDR3: TGTGCCAGCAGGTCGGGAGATACGCAGTATTTT.

The chain joins TRBV5-1 to TRBJ2-2; D is possibly TRBD1 (7 bases). Trimming removed 2 bases at V and 2 bases at J, with 19 bases between. This CDR3 comprises 18 residues. The germline CDR1 and CDR2 sequences are SGHRS and YFSETQ. The CDR3 DNA follows: TGCGCCAGCAGCTTAACCGGGACAGCGGGCTATAACACCGGGGAGCTGTTTTTT. This encodes CASSLTGTAGYNTGELFF.

This chain joins TRBV4-3 and TRBJ1-2; weak D call: TRBD1 (5 bases). Trimming took 0 bases from V and 4 from J, leaving 9 bases between them. CDR3 length: 14 residues. Per the germline V gene, CDR1 is LGHNA and CDR2 is YSLEER. CDR3 sequence: CASSQEGRAYGYTF. CDR3 coding DNA: TGCGCCAGCAGCCAAGAAGGCAGGGCCTATGGCTACACCTTC.

This clone occurred once. The J gene is TRBJ1-2, the V gene TRBV2; 8 bases fit TRBD1. This CDR3 has 14 residues. Germline trimming cut 5 bases from V and 6 bases from J; bases unmatched to any gene: 8. The germline gives CDR1 SNHLY, CDR2 FYNNEI. This CDR3 is CASSPRAGGDGYTF. CDR3 in DNA: TGTGCCAGCAGTCCTCGGGCAGGGGGCGATGGCTACACCTTC.

J is TRBJ1-1 and V is TRBV19; D is uncertain. The CDR3 spans 15 residues. From germline, CDR1 is LNHDA and CDR2 SQIVND (reference sequence). Between the trimmed V and J ends, which lost 3 bases and 1 base, there was a span of 12 bases. DNA of the CDR3: TGTGCCAGTAGTATCCCACGGGGAGGGAACACTGAAGCTTTCTTT. The encoded protein is CASSIPRGGNTEAFF.

The rearrangement uses TRBV25-1 and TRBJ2-5; the D gene is possibly TRBD2 (5 bases). Germline CDR1 and CDR2: MGHDK and SYGVNS. Trimming stripped 4 bases from V and 5 bases from J, with 11 bases between. The CDR3 is made up of 13 amino acids. The CDR3 nucleotides read TGTGCCAGCAGTGGGGGTGGCGGGGAGACCCAGTACTTC. It translates to CASSGGGGETQYF.

V and J are TRBV29-1 and TRBJ1-5; D not certain. The CDR3 runs to 12 residues. Trimming cost V 6 bases and J 2 bases, with 8 bases left between them. Germline V gene lookup returns CDR1 SQVTM and CDR2 ANQGSEA. The CDR3 nucleotides are TGCAGCGTCGGGATGGGCAATCAGCCCCAGCATTTT. Its protein product is CSVGMGNQPQHF. The full variable domain, with the rest looked up from reference TRBV29-1 and TRBJ1-5, is SAVISQKPSRDICQRGTSLTIQCQVDSQVTMMFWYRQQPGQSLTLIATANQGSEATYESGFVIDKFPISRPNLTFSTLTVSNMSPEDSSIYLCSVGMGNQPQHFGDGTRLSIL.

The CDR3 region is CASNTAAGTGELFF. In DNA form, the CDR3 reads TGTGCCAGCAATACCGCGGCGGGGACCGGGGAGCTGTTTTTT. V is TRBV2 and J is TRBJ2-2; possible D gene TRBD2, 6 bases. This CDR3 is built from 14 residues. With 7 bases removed from V and 5 bases from J, the gap between germline ends came to 14 bases. Germline-derived CDR1 and CDR2 are SNHLY and FYNNEI.

The chain joins TRBV10-2 to TRBJ2-3, with 7 bases that match TRBD2. The CDR3 sequence is 13 residues long. The V and J ends lost 3 bases and 14 bases, in that order; junction bases with no gene match: 11. The germline V gene encodes CDR1 WSHSY and CDR2 SAAADI. This CDR3 is CASSEDFRTRTYF. The CDR3 bases are TGCGCCAGCAGTGAAGATTTTAGGACTAGAACGTATTTT.